Listed here is a single TCR beta chain. This sample is drawn from a study of blood T cell repertoires in COVID-19. As for the study in general: COVID-19 samples collected from the United States, Italy and Spain covered acute and convalescent phases. T cells, B-cell-depleted T cells, or PBMCs provided the cDNA or gDNA that served as material.

This CDR3 has 14 residues. In the study's own analysis: Scientists estimated how many nucleated cells there were by amplifying reference gene primers. The repertoire was sequenced with immunoSEQ multiplex PCR; TCRdb's copy has only in-frame clones and lacks some. The V and J calls and clone size were taken over from that table, and D and trimming were inferred from the DNA. The data contain 140,000 or so clones, approximately 89% of them singletons. The sequence derives from a man aged 60-69 years with active or convalescent COVID-19. This chain connects TRBV21-1 to TRBJ1-5; the D segment call TRBD1 is taken from the table without a DNA check. TRBV21-1 is a known pseudogene. The sequencing sample was made of peripheral blood. CDR3 DNA: TGTGCCAGCAGCGAAGGACAGGGGAATCAGCCCCAGCATTTT. It encodes CASSEGQGNQPQHF.